The rows below give T cell receptor beta chains drawn from one sample of a study of cytomegalovirus exposure and HLA in healthy donors. The method was immunoSEQ multiplex PCR; TCRdb's version includes in-frame clones alone and lacks a portion of them. The sample includes around 120,000 clones, around 70% seen only once; the top ten take 11%. Specimen: PBMCs. The origin of the receptors is a woman in her forties or fifties in good health and CMV-seropositive. CDR3s include the opening cysteine and the closing phenylalanine or tryptophan. D genes are given only for firm matches. Only some rows state a clone size, as once, few, many or a class for expanded clones.

NA TRBJ1-1 TRBV6-1 NA CASSESAGYAEAFF TGTGCCAGCAGTGAGTCCGCAGGGTACGCTGAAGCTTTCTTT
NA TRBJ2-5 TRBV7-7 NA CASSLAAAAQETQYF TGTGCCAGCAGCTTAGCAGCAGCGGCCCAAGAGACCCAGTACTTC
TRBD1 TRBJ2-3 TRBV2 NA CASLMVLGTVTQLNTQYF TGTGCCAGCCTCATGGTCTTAGGGACAGTAACACAACTCAATACGCAGTATTTT
NA TRBJ1-6 TRBV11-2 few CASSPLEGASPLHF TGTGCCAGCAGCCCCCTGGAGGGAGCCTCACCCCTCCACTTT
TRBD1 TRBJ1-1 TRBV5-1 NA CASSLQGSSTEAFF TGCGCCAGCAGCTTACAGGGGTCGAGCACTGAAGCTTTCTTT
NA TRBJ1-4 TRBV30 few CAWSDVGGAGEKLFF TGTGCCTGGAGCGACGTCGGGGGGGCGGGTGAAAAACTGTTTTTT
TRBD2 TRBJ2-5 TRBV30 NA CAWSLAGEETQYF TGTGCCTGGAGTCTAGCGGGGGAAGAGACCCAGTACTTC
NA TRBJ2-1 TRBV4-2 NA CASSQEWQGNYNEQFF TGTGCCAGCAGCCAAGAGTGGCAGGGTAACTACAATGAGCAGTTCTTC
NA TRBJ2-7 TRBV4-3 NA CASSQEEKGAYEQYF TGCGCCAGCAGCCAGGAGGAGAAGGGGGCCTACGAGCAGTACTTC
NA TRBJ2-7 TRBV14 NA CASSQSTDRSRRSSYEQYF TGTGCCAGCAGCCAATCAACCGACAGGTCTAGGAGGAGCTCCTACGAGCAGTACTTC
NA TRBJ1-3 TRBV28 NA CASSLFHASPNTIYF TGTGCCAGCAGTTTATTTCATGCTAGCCCAAACACCATATATTTT
NA TRBJ1-5 TRBV28 few CASSLNGPNQPQHF TGTGCCAGCAGTTTAAATGGGCCAAATCAGCCCCAGCATTTT
TRBD2 TRBJ2-3 TRBV7-9 NA CASSLEGTTTDTQYF TGTGCCAGCAGCCTCGAAGGGACTACCACAGATACGCAGTATTTT
NA TRBJ1-1 TRBV28 NA CASTLSGMNTEAFF TGTGCCAGCACCCTCTCAGGGATGAACACTGAAGCTTTCTTT
TRBD2 TRBJ2-1 TRBV11-3 few CASSPPSGSSYNEQFF TGTGCCAGCAGCCCTCCCAGCGGGAGCTCCTACAATGAGCAGTTCTTC
TRBD1 TRBJ1-4 TRBV6-5 NA CASRRDRASEKLFF TGTGCCAGCAGGCGGGACAGGGCAAGTGAAAAACTGTTTTTT
NA TRBJ2-7 TRBV6-1 NA CASSELQGYEQYF TGTGCCAGCAGTGAACTACAGGGCTACGAGCAGTACTTC
TRBD1 TRBJ1-4 TRBV7-6 NA CASSPGQVNEKLFF TGTGCCAGCAGTCCGGGACAGGTTAATGAAAAACTGTTTTTT
TRBD1 TRBJ2-7 TRBV7-2 NA CASSPLQGADEQYF TGTGCCAGCAGCCCATTACAGGGGGCCGACGAGCAGTACTTC
NA TRBJ1-1 TRBV5-1 few CASSFRGMAGTEAFF TGCGCCAGCAGCTTCCGAGGAATGGCGGGCACTGAAGCTTTCTTT
TRBD1 TRBJ1-2 TRBV5-6 few CASSFAQGGYGYTF TGTGCCAGCAGCTTTGCGCAGGGGGGATATGGCTACACCTTC
TRBD1 TRBJ1-1 TRBV5-1 NA CASSLMSQGQPSGEAFF TGCGCCAGCAGCTTAATGTCCCAGGGACAGCCCAGCGGTGAAGCTTTCTTT
NA TRBJ2-1 TRBV5-1 NA CASSPGSSTYNEQFF TGCGCCAGCAGCCCAGGATCCTCAACCTACAATGAGCAGTTCTTC
NA TRBJ1-5 TRBV30 NA CAWSVPGAYSNQPQHF TGTGCCTGGAGTGTCCCAGGGGCTTATAGCAATCAGCCCCAGCATTTT
TRBD2 TRBJ2-7 TRBV5-4 once CASSLSGAPYEQYF TGTGCCAGCAGCCTGAGCGGGGCCCCCTACGAGCAGTACTTC
NA TRBJ1-1 TRBV6-1 NA CASSEQGTTTEAFF TGTGCCAGCAGTGAACAAGGGACAACGACTGAAGCTTTCTTT
NA TRBJ2-1 TRBV7-9 NA CASSSTETYFLGYNEQFF TGTGCCAGCAGCTCTACAGAGACCTATTTTCTTGGCTACAATGAGCAGTTCTTC